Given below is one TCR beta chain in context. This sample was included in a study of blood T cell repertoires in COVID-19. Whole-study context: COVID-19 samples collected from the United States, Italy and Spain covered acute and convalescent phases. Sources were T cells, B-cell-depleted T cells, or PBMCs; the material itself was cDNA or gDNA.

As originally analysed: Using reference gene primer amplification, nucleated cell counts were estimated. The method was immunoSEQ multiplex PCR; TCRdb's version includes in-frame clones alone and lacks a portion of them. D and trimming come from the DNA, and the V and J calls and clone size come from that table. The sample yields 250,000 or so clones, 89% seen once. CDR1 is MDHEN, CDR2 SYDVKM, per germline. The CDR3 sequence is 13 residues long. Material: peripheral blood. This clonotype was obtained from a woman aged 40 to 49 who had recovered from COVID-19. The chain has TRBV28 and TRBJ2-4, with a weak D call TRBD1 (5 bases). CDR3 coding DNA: TGTGCAGGCTCAGGGCACGAGATAAACATTCAGTACTTC. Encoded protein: CAGSGHEINIQYF.